This T cell receptor beta chain came from a study of cytomegalovirus exposure and HLA in healthy donors (dated by TCRdb to about 2017). For context, the study as a whole: In an earlier analysis of several hundred of the donors, about 270 Gb of sequence data and 100 million or so unique TCR beta sequences from 150 million to 200 million T cells were reported. Class I and class II HLA loci were covered by the typing at four-digit resolution. A later genetic analysis took genome-wide SNP genotypes for about 65% of the 666 donors and used that subset as a discovery cohort. The study was designed to test whether signatures of past pathogen exposure could be identified by cataloging public T cell receptors. Besides the first cohort of approximately 710 subjects, a separate validation cohort made up of over 100 different subjects was used. Rather than drawing on any new phenotypic data, the later analysis identified candidate immune exposures from TCR beta sequences and the way those sequences occurred across donors. The genetic ancestry cluster associated with self-reported Caucasian donors included 81% of the roughly 400 genotyped donors. To predict cytomegalovirus infection status, the study combined high-throughput TCR immunosequencing, statistical association of individual TCRs with disease status, and machine learning. The study used immunosequencing to profile the T cell repertoires of approximately 640 subjects and linked those repertoires to cytomegalovirus serostatus. Donor age, sex, ethnicity and CMV serostatus were compiled together with the repertoire data. Roughly 5 DR-DQ haplotypes were handled as single units for association and clustering because linkage in the cohort was strong. A later analysis re-analyzed previously published TCR beta repertoires from roughly 600 donors and added high-resolution HLA genotyping to study TCR occurrence patterns. Approximately 300 gigabases of sequencing data and around 80 million unique TCR sequences made up an early release that covered 500 to 700 HLA-typed donors. Across under 500 genotyped donors of the cohort, an average of roughly 230,000 unique TCR beta nucleotide sequences per donor were sequenced, and roughly 17% of those sequences were non-productive. To decide whether each TCR beta V gene segment behaved as functional or pseudogenic, an earlier analysis of some 600 of the donors relied on high-throughput TCR beta sequencing. All discovery cohort repertoires had been generated using a single sequencing platform. Typing coverage varied by locus: about 629-640 donors for A, B, C, DRB1 and DQB1; approximately 560 for DQA1; more than 600 for DPA1; roughly 470 for DPB1. Here is what the overall study found, with its caveats: At a false discovery rate of 0.05, a later analysis linked fewer than 20,000 TCR beta sequences to specific HLA alleles. In vitro tests confirmed that three of the cytomegalovirus-associated TCR beta chains recognize cytomegalovirus antigens. A further reported finding was that TCR beta sequences accurately predicted the HLA-A and HLA-B alleles for most subjects in the first cohort. The earlier analysis of 450 to 700 of the donors excluded 15 to 20 rarely observed V segments, including chromosome 9 orphons, because counts were too low. This cohort had only TCR beta chains sequenced, and the lack of alpha or paired-chain data limited which features could be detected. The sequencing pipeline was judged likely to have produced a cluster of highly shared sequence variants as a technical artifact. Compared with the approximately 710-donor mean, donors in an Asian-associated ancestry cluster had fewer N-insertions in productive TCRs, according to a later genetic analysis. A total of 150 or so TCR beta chains were listed by the study as associated with cytomegalovirus. While some public TCRs were present in many individuals, most TCR sequences turned up only very rarely across donors. Several of the top co-occurrence clusters appeared to be linked to parvovirus B19, influenza, CMV and Epstein-Barr virus, according to a later analysis. When HLA alleles, especially DR and DQ, strongly co-occurred, TCR associations were difficult to assign to individual alleles. Most CMV-associated TCR beta chains appeared to be HLA-restricted in a later analysis, and the HLA associations seemed to be driven largely by CMV exposure. Compared with equally common non-associated chains, HLA-associated TCR beta chains in a later analysis were more clonally expanded and had lower generation probabilities. Roughly uniform sequencing depth across donors was assumed in presence/absence analyses, although this assumption may not hold. A later genetic analysis associated a missense DCLRE1C variant with V-gene and J-gene trimming of TCR beta chains, and an independent cohort replicated the association. Because HLA typing was missing for some donors at each locus, association tests included only the typed subset. A later analysis found that TCR association rates varied across HLA loci, with DRB1 alleles showing the most associated TCRs and HLA-C alleles the fewest. Because the 87-base-pair reads could not distinguish some IMGT-functional V segments, including TRBV6-2 and TRBV6-3, those segments were excluded. The authors suggested that the approach could potentially be extended to other disease states and immunological phenotypes. In an earlier analysis of 587 of the donors, most TCR beta V segments were observed in productive rearrangements about 87% or about 30% of the time, broadly matching IMGT annotations. The only immune exposure information available for the cohort was CMV serostatus. Correlated functional status among segregating V segments might be attributable to linkage disequilibrium, but an unknown experimental factor could not be ruled out. In both the original and validation cohorts, the classifier was reported to diagnose cytomegalovirus status with high specificity and sensitivity.

As to this clone: Which antigen it targets is not known. Per-nucleotide qualities are absent, and no much larger clonotype sits a single base away.

CDR1 is given as MNHEY and CDR2 as SVGAGI, both from the germline V gene. V drops 4 bases and J drops 4 bases, leaving 15 bases in between. The CDR3 measures 15 amino acids from cysteine to phenylalanine. The DNA shown is the 45-base CDR3, in frame from base 1. The cohort comprised around 690 healthy bone marrow donors. At the time of sampling, every cohort member was nominally healthy, though immune exposures that went unrecorded were likely present. The donor was CMV seropositive and was included in the group of approximately 310 seropositive cohort members. Each donor provided a peripheral blood sample, and peripheral blood mononuclear cells were used for TCR beta sequencing. Genomic DNA was extracted from the blood cell samples with the Qiagen DNeasy Blood Extraction Kit. Receptor amplification or capture employed the immunoSEQ multiplex PCR assay. The multiplex PCR relied on a mix of 60 forward primers for TCR Vbeta segments and 13 reverse primers for TCR Jbeta segments. Amplification of the CDR3 region of rearranged TCR beta genes was performed with a multiplex PCR assay on genomic DNA. Amplified TCR beta libraries were sequenced as 87-base-pair reads on the Illumina HiSeq System. Per the original workflow: Across the 700 or so repertoires, a later analysis counted tens of millions of unique TCR beta chains, roughly 11 million of which were shared by at least two donors. A nearest-neighbor algorithm error-corrected the raw reads and collapsed the reads into unique sequences, merging closely related sequences to remove PCR and sequencing errors. Alignment of CDR3 sequences to IMGT reference sequences was used to assign V, D and J gene segments. For a sequence to be retained, a match of at least six nucleotides to both a V gene segment and a J gene segment was required. Rearrangements were classified as productive when the CDR3 lacked stop codons and remained in frame with V and J, and all other rearrangements were classified as non-productive. CDR3 was defined by IMGT convention, running from the second conserved V-encoded cysteine to the conserved J-encoded phenylalanine. Sequences without an unambiguous match to a single V gene segment were excluded from the earlier analysis of approximately 600 of the donors. An earlier analysis of several hundred of the donors called V segments functional above 56.7% productive rearrangements and segregating when the between-donor standard deviation exceeded 5%. To diagnose cytomegalovirus status from the catalog of TCR beta chain sequences, a statistical classification framework was built. In a later analysis, V and J genes were assigned by comparing TCR nucleotide sequences against IMGT/GENE-DB human TR gene sequences. A later analysis assigned CDR3 sequences and most-parsimonious VDJ recombination scenarios with the TCRdist pipeline. In a later analysis, each TCR beta chain was defined by its CDR3 amino acid sequence together with its V-gene family, and reads lacking a unique V-gene family were excluded. A later analysis removed 500 to 600 highly shared, low-generation-probability nucleotide sequences to deal with suspected cross-contamination and a sequencing artifact. A later analysis calculated a clonal expansion index for each public chain from normalized within-repertoire ranks of inferred template counts. A later analysis computed generation probabilities with a VDJ recombination model fitted to out-of-frame rearrangements, and checked the results against IGoR. A later analysis scored TCR-TCR, TCR-HLA and TCR-CMV co-occurrence with hypergeometric tests, applying a repertoire-size bias correction to TCR pairs. In a later analysis, false discovery rates were estimated by permuting HLA or CMV assignments 20 times. In a later analysis, co-occurring TCRs were grouped with DBSCAN, and TCRdist sequence similarity was added when clustering was performed within HLA-allele-positive subsets. Repertoires with fewer than 30,000 or more than 120,000 public chains were left out of co-occurrence clustering, as were about 5 repertoires with anomalous nucleotide sharing. This is the immuneACCESS table as TCRdb keeps it, with only in-frame sequences that have V and J called. A part of the clones is gone; compared with another copy, unresolved V genes explain less than half, and the rest is unexplained. D and trimming were read from the DNA, whereas the V and J calls and clone size are those reported in that table. The table for this sample lists 180,000 or so clones; roughly 75% of them were counted only once. About 8% of the sample goes to the ten largest clones.

The clonotype was recovered from a woman aged 35 to 49 in good health and CMV-seropositive. The sequence joins TRBV6-5 to TRBJ2-3; the D segment could be TRBD2, given 6 matching bases. The sequenced material came from PBMCs. The sequenced DNA is TGTGCCAGCAGTTCTCGGACCTGGGAGGCAGATACGCAGTATTTT. Protein translation: CASSSRTWEADTQYF.